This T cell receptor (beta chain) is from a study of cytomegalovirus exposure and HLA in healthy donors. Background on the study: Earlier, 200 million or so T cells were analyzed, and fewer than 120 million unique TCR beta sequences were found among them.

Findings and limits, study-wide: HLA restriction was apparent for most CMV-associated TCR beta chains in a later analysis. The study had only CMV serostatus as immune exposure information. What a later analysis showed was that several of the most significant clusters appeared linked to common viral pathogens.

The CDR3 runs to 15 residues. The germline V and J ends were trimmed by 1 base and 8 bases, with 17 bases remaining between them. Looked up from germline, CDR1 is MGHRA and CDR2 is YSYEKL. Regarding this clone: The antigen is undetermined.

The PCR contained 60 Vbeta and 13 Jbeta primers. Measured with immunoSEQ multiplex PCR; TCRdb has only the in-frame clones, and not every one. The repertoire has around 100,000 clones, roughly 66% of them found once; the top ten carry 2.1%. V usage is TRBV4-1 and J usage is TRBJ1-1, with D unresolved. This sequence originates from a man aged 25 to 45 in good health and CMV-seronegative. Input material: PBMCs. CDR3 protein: CASSQGETTHAEAFF. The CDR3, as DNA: TGCGCCAGCAGCCAAGGGGAGACGACCCACGCCGAAGCTTTCTTT.